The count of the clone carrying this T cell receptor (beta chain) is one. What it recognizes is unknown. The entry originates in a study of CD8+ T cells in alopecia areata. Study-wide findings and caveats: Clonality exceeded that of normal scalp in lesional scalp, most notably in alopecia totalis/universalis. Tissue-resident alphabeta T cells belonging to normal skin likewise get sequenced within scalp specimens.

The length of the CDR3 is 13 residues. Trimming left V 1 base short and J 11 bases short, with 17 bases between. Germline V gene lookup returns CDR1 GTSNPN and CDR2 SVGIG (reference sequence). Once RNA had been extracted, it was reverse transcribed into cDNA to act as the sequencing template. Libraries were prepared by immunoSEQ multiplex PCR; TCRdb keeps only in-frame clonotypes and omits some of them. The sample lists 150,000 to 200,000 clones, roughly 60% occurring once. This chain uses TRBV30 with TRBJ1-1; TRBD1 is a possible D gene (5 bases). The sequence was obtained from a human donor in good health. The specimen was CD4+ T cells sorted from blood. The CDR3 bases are TGTGCCTGGAGTGGGGGGAACCGGAACATGGCTTTCTTT. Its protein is CAWSGGNRNMAFF.